In its sample, the clone carrying this T cell receptor beta chain was seen a few times. Germline V gives CDR1 KGHSH, CDR2 LQKENI. The CDR3 runs 15 residues. V was cut by 4 bases and J by 3 bases, with 13 bases left in between. This specimen belongs to a study of Graves' ophthalmopathy and Graves' hyperthyroidism. On the study more broadly: Specimen type is peripheral blood, obtained at initial diagnosis before any treatment.

People with hyperthyroidism were aged 18 to 65 and newly diagnosed, under 2 months' duration. Patients were diagnosed from clinical symptoms, serum thyroxine, TRAb, thyroid ultrasound and orbital computed tomography. The study amplified TCR beta CDR3 regions using RNA transcripts. First-round RT-PCR used HTBI primers; second-round multiplex PCR followed. A single record per CDR3 protein comes from TCRdb applying MiXCR to the multiplex PCR reads. The sample carries some 370,000 distinct CDR3 sequences, about 18% recorded once. Specimen: peripheral blood. This TCR was recovered from an adult woman with stable Graves' hyperthyroidism. The chain combines TRBV18 with TRBJ1-3; D may be TRBD1 (6 bases). The CDR3 DNA reads as TGTGCCAGCTCACGAACAGGGTCTGATGGAAACACCATATATTTT. Translation gives CASSRTGSDGNTIYF.